Below, 20 T cell receptor beta chains from the same sample are listed, as sequenced in a study of T cell repertoires in cytomegalovirus infection. MiXCR, run by TCRdb on the reads, gives a single entry per CDR3 protein. The data contain under 250,000 distinct CDR3 sequences, 6% to 8% of them singletons. Sequenced sample: PBMCs. Receptor source: a human donor in good health (CMV status not recorded). Some clones in this sample may be carry-over from other donors' samples.

This clonotype occurred many times. The CDR3 bases are TGTGCCAGCAGCTTTTCGGGGGGCCCTTACAATGAGCAGTTCTTC. Amino acids: CASSFSGGPYNEQFF. This sequence joins TRBV7-3 and TRBJ2-1, with D possibly TRBD2 on 7 matching bases. The CDR3 consists of 15 residues. V dropped 3 bases and J dropped 4 bases, with 13 bases sitting between them. The germline V gene has CDR1 SGHTA and CDR2 FQGTGA.

This clonotype appeared a few times. This rearrangement joins TRBV7-9 to TRBJ2-7, with 11 bases identical to TRBD1. The CDR3 contains 15 residues. The trim removed 6 bases at V and 3 bases at J, leaving 7 bases unmatched. Germline assignment: CDR1 SEHNR and CDR2 FQNEAQ (reference sequence). The CDR3 region has the DNA TGTGCCAGCAGTTCGGTGGGACAGGGGGACTACGAGCAGTACTTC. This codes for CASSSVGQGDYEQYF.

In this sample, this clonotype turned up many times. The rearrangement uses TRBV6-1 and TRBJ1-1, with D perhaps matching TRBD1 (6 bases). Germline V gene lookup returns CDR1 MNHNS and CDR2 SASEGT. V lost 7 bases and J lost 2, with 14 bases in between. This CDR3 is 14 amino acids long. CDR3 amino acids: CASNTGQPNTEAFF. DNA for the CDR3: TGTGCCAGCAACACAGGACAGCCCAACACTGAAGCTTTCTTT.

This clonotype was observed many times. The chain recombines TRBV29-1 with TRBJ2-3; maybe TRBD1 (5 bases). The CDR3 length is 14 residues. CDR1 and CDR2 (germline): SQVTM, ANQGSEA. V was cut by 1 base and J by 6 bases, with 14 bases left in between. The CDR3 reads CSVEVPREADTQYF. DNA for the CDR3: TGCAGCGTTGAAGTGCCCAGGGAAGCGGATACGCAGTATTTT.

This clonotype was picked up many times. The V and J genes are TRBV7-2 and TRBJ1-2; TRBD1 matches at 7 bases. Per germline, CDR1 SGHTA and CDR2 FQGNSA. The CDR3 consists of 16 residues. Germline trimming cut 4 bases from V and 4 bases from J; bases unmatched to any gene: 12. CDR3 in amino acids: CASSSSRGQSSYGYTF. CDR3 bases: TGTGCCAGCAGCTCGTCTAGGGGGCAATCTAGCTATGGCTACACCTTC.

This clonotype is medium-sized. The chain couples TRBV7-8 to TRBJ2-2, with 8 positions matching TRBD1. CDR1 SGHVS and CDR2 FQNEAQ come from the germline V gene. V shed 1 base and J 4 bases; nucleotides not matched to a gene: 2. CDR3 length equals 15 residues. The CDR3 DNA sequence: TGTGCCAGCAGCTTAGGGACAGGGAGCACCGGGGAGCTGTTTTTT. This codes for CASSLGTGSTGELFF.

Ten or more counts support this clonotype. This chain uses TRBV12-3 or TRBV12-4 with TRBJ1-2, with TRBD1 matching over 8 bases. Trimming cost V 5 bases and J 8 bases; bases outside gene matches: 4. There are 12 residues in the CDR3. The chain's CDR3 is CASSGQGGGYTF. As DNA, the CDR3 is TGTGCCAGCAGTGGACAGGGTGGCGGCTACACCTTC.

In this sample, this clonotype turned up many times. This sequence joins TRBV7-8 and TRBJ2-2; 7 bases line up with TRBD2. Per the germline V gene, CDR1 is SGHVS and CDR2 is FQNEAQ. With 5 bases clipped from V and 7 bases from J, the junction kept 7 bases outside the gene matches. The CDR3 sequence is 14 residues long. The CDR3 region is CASSLDTGGGELFF. The DNA for the CDR3 is TGTGCCAGCAGCCTCGATACGGGGGGCGGGGAGCTGTTTTTT.

This clonotype came up many times. The chain carries TRBV7-2 and TRBJ2-7; maybe TRBD1 (6 bases). The CDR3 consists of 15 residues. Between the trimmed V and J ends, which lost 5 bases and 9 bases, there was a span of 23 bases. Germline CDR1 reads SGHTA; CDR2 reads FQGNSA. CDR3 nucleotides: TGTGCCAGCAGCCCTTCAGGGGACGTCACCCTAGCGCAGTACTTC. This encodes CASSPSGDVTLAQYF.

In this sample, this clonotype turned up a few times. The gene calls are TRBV6-2 or TRBV6-3 and TRBJ2-2; TRBD2 matches 15 bases. J was trimmed by 0 bases and V by 2 bases; bases with no gene match: 4. The CDR3 contains 19 residues. Looked up from germline, CDR1 is MNHEY and CDR2 is SVGEGT. The CDR3 nucleotides are TGTGCCAGCAGTTACCCCGGGACTAGCGGGGGGCCGAACACCGGGGAGCTGTTTTTT. It encodes CASSYPGTSGGPNTGELFF.

This clonotype was counted many times. V gene TRBV10-3 combines with J gene TRBJ2-2; D is tentatively TRBD1 or TRBD2 (5 bases each). V gave up 11 bases and J gave up 5 bases, with 18 bases separating them. The germline CDR1 and CDR2 sequences are ENHRY and SYGVKD. CDR3 length: 14 residues. CDR3 amino acids: CARIRGVHTGELFF. CDR3 nucleotide sequence: TGTGCCCGAATACGAGGGGTACATACCGGGGAGCTGTTTTTT.

This clonotype was observed many times. This sequence joins TRBV19 and TRBJ2-7, with D maybe TRBD2 (5 bases). This CDR3 is built from 12 residues. Trimming removed 5 bases at V and 7 bases at J, with 12 bases between. From germline, CDR1 is LNHDA and CDR2 SQIVND (reference sequence). The DNA of the CDR3 is TGTGCCAGTAGTTCATATTGGAGGGAGCAGTACTTC. Translation gives CASSSYWREQYF.

The sample holds many counts of this clonotype. The chain recombines TRBV7-3 with TRBJ2-1; TRBD1 is a possible D gene (5 bases). V was cut by 4 bases and J by 1 base, with 8 bases left in between. The CDR3 is made up of 14 amino acids. Germline CDR1 SGHTA, CDR2 FQGTGA. The CDR3, as DNA: TGTGCCAGCAGCTCCCAGGGTTCCTACAATGAGCAGTTCTTC. Translated: CASSSQGSYNEQFF.

The chain combines TRBV23-1 with TRBJ2-7; possibly TRBD1 for D (5 bases). TRBV23-1 is an open reading frame, and its role is uncertain. The V and J ends lost 4 bases and 3 bases respectively, with 16 bases between them. The CDR3 is 15 residues long. CDR3 sequence: CASSLQDKRVYEQYF. The CDR3 coding sequence is TGCGCCAGCAGTCTACAGGACAAGCGCGTCTACGAGCAGTACTTC.

V and J are TRBV9 and TRBJ2-1; D might be TRBD2 (5 bases). Germline lookup yields CDR1 SGDLS and CDR2 YYNGEE. V lost 2 bases and J lost 4, with 16 bases in between. This CDR3 comprises 16 residues. DNA for the CDR3: TGTGCCAGCAGCGTTGCCTCGGGGTTATTATACAATGAGCAGTTCTTC. It translates to CASSVASGLLYNEQFF. Based on the CDR3 plus reference TRBV9 and TRBJ2-1, the full variable domain is DSGVTQTPKHLITATGQRVTLRCSPRSGDLSVYWYQQSLDQGLQFLIQYYNGEERAKGNILERFSAQQFPDLHSELNLSSLELGDSALYFCASSVASGLLYNEQFFGPGTRLTVL.

This clonotype was seen many times. The chain employs TRBV6-2 or TRBV6-3 and TRBJ1-2; D may be TRBD1 (6 bases). This CDR3 has 14 amino acids. V was shortened by 4 bases and J by 7 bases, with 16 bases between the two germline ends. Looked up from germline, CDR1 is MNHEY and CDR2 is SVGEGT. CDR3 in amino acids: CASSLGAGLSGYTF. The CDR3 DNA follows: TGTGCCAGCAGTTTGGGGGCAGGTTTAAGTGGCTACACCTTC.

The chain combines TRBV20-1 with TRBJ1-1, with D tentatively TRBD1 (6 bases). The CDR3 totals 14 residues. Germline V gene lookup returns CDR1 DFQATT and CDR2 SNEGSKA (reference sequence). The V end lost 2 bases, the J end lost 3 bases, and 13 bases lay between the germline ends. The CDR3 region is CSARQGTTYTEAFF. CDR3 in DNA: TGCAGTGCTAGACAGGGGACTACCTACACTGAAGCTTTCTTT.

This clonotype was found a few times. The rearrangement joins TRBV18 to TRBJ1-3; the D gene is possibly TRBD1 (5 bases). The germline V and J ends were trimmed by 5 bases and 2 bases, with 16 bases remaining between them. Germline lookup yields CDR1 KGHSH and CDR2 LQKENI. This CDR3 has 16 residues. The CDR3 DNA reads as TGTGCCAGCTCAATCGGGGCGGGGAACGCTGGAAACACCATATATTTT. Its protein is CASSIGAGNAGNTIYF.

The chain carries TRBV20-1 and TRBJ2-2, with 11 bases fitting TRBD2. The CDR3 length is 14 residues. The germline gives CDR1 DFQATT, CDR2 SNEGSKA (reference sequence). The trim removed 5 bases at V and 7 bases at J, leaving 6 bases unmatched. CDR3 coding DNA: TGCAGTGCTCGACTAGCGGGGAGAAGCGGGGAGCTGTTTTTT. This codes for CSARLAGRSGELFF.

This clonotype was seen many times. The V call is TRBV5-1, the J call TRBJ1-1; the D gene is possibly TRBD1 (5 bases). Germline lookup yields CDR1 SGHRS and CDR2 YFSETQ. Trimming took 7 bases from V and 2 from J, leaving 18 bases between them. The CDR3 has 15 amino acids. In DNA, the CDR3 is TGCGCCAGCTTCCCGGGGGGGGGTGGAAACACTGAAGCTTTCTTT. Its protein is CASFPGGGGNTEAFF.